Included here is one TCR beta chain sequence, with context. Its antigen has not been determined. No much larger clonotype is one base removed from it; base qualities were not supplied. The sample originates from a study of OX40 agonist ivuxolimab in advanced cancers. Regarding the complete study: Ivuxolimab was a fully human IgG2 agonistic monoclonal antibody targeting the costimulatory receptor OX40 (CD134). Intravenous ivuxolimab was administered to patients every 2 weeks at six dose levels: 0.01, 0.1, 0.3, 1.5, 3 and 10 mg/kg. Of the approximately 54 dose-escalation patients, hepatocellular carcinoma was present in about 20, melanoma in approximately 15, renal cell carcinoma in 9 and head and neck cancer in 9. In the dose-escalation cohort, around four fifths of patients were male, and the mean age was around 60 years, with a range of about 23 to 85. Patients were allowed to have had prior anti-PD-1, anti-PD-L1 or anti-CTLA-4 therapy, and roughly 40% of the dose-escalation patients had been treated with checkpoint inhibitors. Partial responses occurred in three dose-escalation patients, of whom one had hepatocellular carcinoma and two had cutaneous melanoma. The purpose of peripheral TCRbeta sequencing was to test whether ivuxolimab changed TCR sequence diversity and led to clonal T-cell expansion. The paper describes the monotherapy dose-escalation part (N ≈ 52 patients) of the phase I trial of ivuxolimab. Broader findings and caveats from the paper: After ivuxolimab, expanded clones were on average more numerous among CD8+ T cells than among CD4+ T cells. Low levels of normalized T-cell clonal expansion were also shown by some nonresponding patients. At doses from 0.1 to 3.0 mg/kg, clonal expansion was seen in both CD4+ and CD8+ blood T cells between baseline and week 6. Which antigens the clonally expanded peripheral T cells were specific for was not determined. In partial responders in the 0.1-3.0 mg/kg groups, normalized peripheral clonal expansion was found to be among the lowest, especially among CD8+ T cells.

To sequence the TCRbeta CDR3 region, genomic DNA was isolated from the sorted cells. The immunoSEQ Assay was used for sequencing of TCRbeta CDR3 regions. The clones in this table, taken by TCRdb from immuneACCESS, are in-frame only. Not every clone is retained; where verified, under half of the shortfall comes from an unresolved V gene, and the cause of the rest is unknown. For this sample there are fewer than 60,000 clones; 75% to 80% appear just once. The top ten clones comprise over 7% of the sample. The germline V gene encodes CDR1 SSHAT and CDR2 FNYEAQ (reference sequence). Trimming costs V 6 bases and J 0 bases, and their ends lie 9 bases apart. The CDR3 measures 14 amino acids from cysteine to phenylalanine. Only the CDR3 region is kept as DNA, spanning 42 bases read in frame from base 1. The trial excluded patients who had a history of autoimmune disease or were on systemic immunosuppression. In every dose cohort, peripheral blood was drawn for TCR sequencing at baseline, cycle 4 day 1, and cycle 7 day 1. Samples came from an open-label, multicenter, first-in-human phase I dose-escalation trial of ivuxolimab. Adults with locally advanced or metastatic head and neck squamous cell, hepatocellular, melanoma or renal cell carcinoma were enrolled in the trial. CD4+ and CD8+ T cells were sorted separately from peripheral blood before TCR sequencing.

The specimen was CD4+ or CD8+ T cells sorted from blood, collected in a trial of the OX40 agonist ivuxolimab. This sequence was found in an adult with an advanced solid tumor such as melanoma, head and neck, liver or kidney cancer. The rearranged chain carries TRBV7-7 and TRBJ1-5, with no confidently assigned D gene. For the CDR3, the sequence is CASRLGDSNQPQHF. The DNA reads TGTGCCAGCAGATTGGGAGATAGCAATCAGCCCCAGCATTTT.